This T cell receptor beta chain was retrieved from a study of CXCR3-negative and CXCR3-positive naive CD8 T cells. Study-wide context: Overall TRB read output was some 140 million, and each library contained about 1.5 +/- 0.3 million reads. Study-level points and caveats: TRB CDR3s were more hydrophobic in CXCR3-positive than in CXCR3-negative naive cells.

CDR3 length equals 14 residues. Germline V gene sequence: CDR1 SGHVS, CDR2 FNYEAQ. Each TRB cDNA library was prepared by 5' RACE (with UMI labels). TCRdb re-called the 5' RACE reads, yielding one record per CDR3 amino acid sequence without DNA. In all, the sample yields about 120,000 distinct CDR3 sequences. The CD45RO-CCR7+CD27+CD95- phenotype denoted naive CD8+ T cells. Note on this clonotype: No antigen is known for it.

The receptor was derived from a human donor in good health. Some clones in this sample may be carry-over from other donors' samples. Input material: naive CXCR3+ CD8+ T cells from blood. Subset in this sample: CD45RO-CCR7+CD27+CD95- naive CD8+ T cells expressing CXCR3 (TNR3+). The chain combines TRBV7-6 with TRBJ2-7; TCRdb outputs TRBD2, but without DNA this stays unchecked. CDR3 in amino acids: CASSLAGLDYEQYF.